Included here is one TCR beta chain sequence, with context. Its antigen is not identified. This sample is drawn from a study of T cell clones after liver transplantation. General observations from the study: The donor-reactive repertoire was only partly measurable in two subjects, lacking donor cells. Small, mixed patient groups and varying post-transplant times limit these conclusions. A larger donor-reactive than third-party decline suggested partial antigen-specific deletion.

Sequencing was performed with immunoSEQ multiplex PCR; in TCRdb, only in-frame clones are kept and a portion is missing. The table records over 25,000 clones, about 95% of them present only once. The CDR3 covers 14 residues. Per the germline V gene, CDR1 is LGHNT and CDR2 is FRNRAP. The junction had 11 bases not matched to a gene; V was cut back by 4 bases and J by 11 bases. The sequence was collected from a human patient who received a liver transplant. Some T cells may be supplied by the graft donor. Sequencing was performed on CD8+ T cells from blood, taken 12 months after liver transplant. The gene calls are TRBV12-5 and TRBJ2-5; 9 bases match TRBD2. CDR3 loop: CASGSLAGVGEQYF. CDR3 nucleotide sequence: TGTGCTAGTGGTTCCTTAGCGGGAGTAGGGGAGCAGTACTTC.